The 14 T cell receptor beta chains reported below all come from one sample, sequenced in a study of glioma-infiltrating T cells. Amplification of TCR alpha and beta CDR3 regions from RNA used iRepertoire nested multiplex PCR. TCRdb processed the multiplex PCR reads anew with MiXCR; each CDR3 protein has one entry. Of about 400,000 distinct CDR3 sequences listed, more than 35% are singletons. The sequenced sample was glioma tissue, nonneoplastic brain tissue, or PBMCs (not recorded which). The receptor source for this set is a human donor with low-grade glioma or glioblastoma, undergoing nonglioma brain surgery, or in good health (not recorded which).

The rearrangement uses TRBV7-3 and TRBJ2-2; TRBD1 agrees at 7 bases. The CDR3 is made up of 13 amino acids. Germline CDR1 and CDR2: SGHTA and FQGTGA. V trimming: 4 bases; J trimming: 6 bases; junction bases outside the gene matches: 2. The CDR3 sequence: CASSSDRAGELFF. CDR3 bases: TGTGCCAGCAGCTCAGACAGGGCCGGGGAGCTGTTTTTT.

The CDR3 loop is CASSLGPQGSGANVLTF. CDR3 in DNA: TGTGCCAGCAGCTTGGGGCCCCAGGGCTCTGGGGCCAACGTCCTGACTTTC. The V gene is TRBV5-4, the J gene TRBJ2-6, with D possibly being TRBD1 (5 bases). Between the trimmed V and J ends, which lost 0 bases and 0 bases, there was a span of 10 bases. The length of the CDR3 is 17 residues. Looked up from germline, CDR1 is SGHNT and CDR2 is YYREEE (reference sequence).

Notes on this clonotype: A much larger clone lies a single base off, so this may be a read error. J is TRBJ2-1 and V is TRBV6-5; 8 bases line up with TRBD1. The J call may be in error: the DNA end matches TRBJ2-5 better. CDR3 length equals 16 residues. Germline loops: CDR1 MNHEY, CDR2 SVGAGI. CDR3 DNA: TGTGCCAGCAGTTACTCCAGGGGGCAGGGGCAAGGGACCCAGTACTTC. This sequence encodes CASSYSRGQGQGTQYF.

The rearrangement links TRBV4-2 to TRBJ2-7; D is unresolved. The V gene's germline CDR1 is LGHNA and CDR2 YNFKEQ. The CDR3 is 16 residues long. The germline V and J ends were trimmed by 2 bases and 2 bases, with 16 bases remaining between them. CDR3: CASSQPSSRRAYEQYF. For the CDR3, the DNA is TGTGCCAGCAGCCAACCCAGTAGCCGGAGAGCCTACGAGCAGTACTTC.

This clonotype came up many times. The genes are TRBV7-8 and TRBJ2-7; either TRBD1 or TRBD2 may fit D (5 bases each). The V and J ends lost 3 bases and 2 bases respectively, with 11 bases between them. Germline values: CDR1 SGHVS, CDR2 FQNEAQ. This CDR3 comprises 14 residues. DNA of the CDR3: TGTGCCAGCAGCTTCGCCGGGACCACCTACGAGCAGTACTTC. As protein: CASSFAGTTYEQYF.

CDR3 region: CASSKTSGSGETQYF. CDR3 sequence (DNA): TGTGCCAGCAGCAAGACTAGCGGGAGTGGGGAGACCCAGTACTTC. The chain recombines TRBV7-2 with TRBJ2-5, with 12 nucleotides matching TRBD2. The CDR3 has 15 residues. Germline lookup yields CDR1 SGHTA and CDR2 FQGNSA. Trimming cost V 5 bases and J 5 bases; bases outside gene matches: 6.

This clonotype was detected many times. The chain has TRBV10-3 and TRBJ1-2, with 8 bases identical to TRBD1. This CDR3 comprises 16 residues. Trimming removed 10 bases from V and 4 bases from J; junction bases left unmatched: 17. Germline lookup yields CDR1 ENHRY and CDR2 SYGVKD. CDR3 in amino acids: CATSPGQAFSPYGYTF. The CDR3 DNA reads TGTGCCACTTCTCCGGGACAGGCTTTTTCTCCCTATGGCTACACCTTC.

Points on this clonotype: The junction and the germline gene differ at one end; a read error may be behind it. CDR3 coding DNA: TGTACCACCAGCAGGGTTATTAGCGGGGTCAGGCTAAATACGCAGTATTTT. Its translation: CTTSRVISGVRLNTQYF. The V call is TRBV15, the J call TRBJ2-3, with TRBD2 identical over 8 bases. Germline lookup yields CDR1 LNHNV and CDR2 YYDKDF (reference sequence). CDR3 size: 17 residues. Supplemented by reference TRBV15 and TRBJ2-3, the full variable domain reads DAMVIQNPRYQVTQFGKPVTLSCSQTLNHNVMYWYQQKSSQAPKLLFHYYDKDFNNEADTPDNFQSRRPNTSFCFLDIRSPGLGDTAMYLCTTSRVISGVRLNTQYFGPGTRLTVL.

Concerning this clonotype: A much larger clonotype is one base distant, so this may be a read error. V gene TRBV28 combines with J gene TRBJ2-7, with D possibly TRBD2 on 7 matching bases. The CDR3 contains 15 residues. Looked up from germline, CDR1 is MDHEN and CDR2 is SYDVKM. The CDR3 DNA reads as TGTGCCAGCACCCTTTCGGGGGGCAGAAGAGGCGAGCAGTGCTTC. Its translation is CASTLSGGRRGEQCF.

In this sample, this clonotype turned up a few times. V and J are TRBV18 and TRBJ2-1; D remains ambiguous. Per the germline V gene, CDR1 is KGHSH and CDR2 is LQKENI. The CDR3 is made up of 14 amino acids. Trimming removed 0 bases at V and 2 bases at J, with 5 bases between. In nucleotides, the CDR3 is TGTGCCAGCTCACCACCGTCAGCCTACAATGAGCAGTTCTTC. Residues: CASSPPSAYNEQFF.

This sequence joins TRBV2 and TRBJ2-7, with 7 bases that match TRBD2. The CDR3 covers 11 residues. CDR1 is SNHLY and CDR2 is FYNNEI in the germline V gene. V shed 9 bases, J shed 4 bases, and the junction held 3 bases outside the gene matches. The CDR3 DNA is TGTGCCAGTCGGGGAGGGTACGAGCAGTACTTC. Its translation: CASRGGYEQYF. Using reference TRBV2 and TRBJ2-7 for the parts outside the CDR3, the full variable domain is EPEVTQTPSHQVTQMGQEVILRCVPISNHLYFYWYRQILGQKVEFLVSFYNNEISEKSEIFDDQFSVERPDGSNFTLKIRSTKLEDSAMYFCASRGGYEQYFGPGTRLTVT.

V and J are TRBV6-2 or TRBV6-3 and TRBJ1-5, with a weak D call TRBD1 (5 bases). The germline V gene encodes CDR1 MNHEY and CDR2 SVGEGT. Trimming cost V 6 bases and J 0 bases, with 9 bases left between them. This CDR3 region has 14 residues. This chain's CDR3 is CASRDRISNQPQHF. The DNA for the CDR3 is TGTGCCAGCAGAGACAGAATTAGCAATCAGCCCCAGCATTTT.

A few counts support this clonotype. The V and J genes are TRBV4-2 and TRBJ1-3; TRBD1 might be the D (6 bases). The CDR3 runs to 17 residues. Germline V lookup: CDR1 LGHNA, CDR2 YNFKEQ. The V gene lost 0 bases and the J gene lost 0 bases, with 12 bases spanning the gap. For the CDR3, the DNA is TGTGCCAGCAGCCAAGATTTGGGGGGCAGCTCTGGAAACACCATATATTTT. Translated, it gives CASSQDLGGSSGNTIYF.

A remark on this clonotype: Its ends do not fully match the called genes, so a read error is possible. This rearrangement joins TRBV28 to TRBJ1-5, with D perhaps TRBD1 (6 bases). There are 14 residues in the CDR3. CDR1 MDHEN and CDR2 SYDVKM come from the germline V gene. In DNA form, the CDR3 reads TGTGCCAGCAGTTTACAGGGGAAATATCAGGCCCAGCATTTT. This encodes CASSLQGKYQAQHF.